This T cell receptor (beta chain) was retrieved from a study of T cell responses to AZD1222 COVID-19 vaccine. Study results and limitations: Most donors were white British and more were female, and clonal diversity was possibly underestimated. The study sampled repertoires only after the peak T cell response. The study reported that nearly half of spike-specific TCRs target unmutated variant regions.

Clones were sequenced by immunoSEQ multiplex PCR, and TCRdb holds only the in-frame ones, with some missing. Of 100,000 to 140,000 clones listed, 87% are singletons. The analysis combined second doses at about 4 or about 12 weeks. Points on this clone: Its antigen remains unidentified.

The length of the CDR3 is 12 residues. The V end lost 5 bases, the J end lost 2 bases, and 8 bases lay between the germline ends. Germline V gene sequence: CDR1 SGHRS, CDR2 YFSETQ. The rearrangement uses TRBV5-1 and TRBJ2-7; D might be TRBD1 (6 bases). Sample: peripheral blood, taken 28 days after the second AZD1222 dose. This TCR derives from an adult who received the AZD1222 COVID-19 vaccine. The CDR3 nucleotides read TGCGCCAGCAGGGACAGCGCCTACGAGCAGTACTTC. It translates to CASRDSAYEQYF.